These 14 T cell receptor beta chains originate from one sample sequenced in a study of OX40 agonist ivuxolimab in advanced cancers. This table comes from immunoSEQ multiplex PCR, and its TCRdb copy is limited to in-frame clones, with some not included. Of tens of thousands of clones in the sample, about 80% were seen once. This specimen consisted of CD4+ or CD8+ T cells sorted from blood, obtained in a trial of the OX40 agonist ivuxolimab. These receptors came from an adult with an advanced solid tumor such as melanoma, head and neck, liver or kidney cancer.

V gene TRBV15 combines with J gene TRBJ2-2, with unresolved D. Looked up from germline, CDR1 is LNHNV and CDR2 is YYDKDF (reference sequence). The CDR3 totals 14 residues. Trimming took 5 bases from V and 2 from J, leaving 9 bases between them. This CDR3 reads CATSPRVNTGELFF. The CDR3 region has the DNA TGTGCCACCAGCCCCCGGGTAAACACCGGGGAGCTGTTTTTT.

This clone showed up just a few times. The chain carries TRBV19 and TRBJ1-6; 7 positions agree with TRBD1. Germline-derived CDR1 and CDR2 are LNHDA and SQIVND (reference sequence). The junction had 11 bases not matched to a gene; V was cut back by 6 bases and J by 9 bases. The CDR3 runs to 15 residues. This CDR3 reads CASSKGTEYPSPLHF. For the CDR3, the DNA is TGTGCCAGTAGCAAGGGGACAGAGTACCCTTCACCCCTCCACTTT.

This chain connects TRBV15 to TRBJ2-5, with 7 bases matching TRBD2. The tail of the sequence fits TRBJ2-7 better, so the J call may be wrong. CDR3 length: 17 residues. CDR1 LNHNV and CDR2 YYDKDF come from the germline V gene (reference sequence). CDR3 region: CATSRDSGGLHPYEQYF. CDR3 nucleotide sequence: TGTGCCACCAGCAGAGATTCGGGGGGACTACACCCCTACGAGCAGTACTTC.

DNA of the CDR3: TGTGCCAGCGGATTTTCCTACGAGCAGTACTTC. This sequence encodes CASGFSYEQYF. The genes are TRBV6-1 and TRBJ2-7; D is uncertain. Germline lookup yields CDR1 MNHNS and CDR2 SASEGT. The CDR3 totals 11 residues. Trimming removed 8 bases from V and 1 base from J, with 6 bases in between.

This rearrangement joins TRBV4-1 to TRBJ1-6; 8 bases fit TRBD1. This CDR3 has 15 residues. CDR1 is MGHRA and CDR2 is YSYEKL in the germline V gene. Unmatched junction bases numbered 5, after V lost 2 bases and J lost 8 bases. Here the CDR3 DNA reads TGCGCCAGCAGCCAAAGGGGGACAGGAGATTCACCCCTCCACTTT. Translating it yields CASSQRGTGDSPLHF.

V gene TRBV4-1 combines with J gene TRBJ2-1; 10 nucleotides agree with TRBD1. The germline V gene encodes CDR1 MGHRA and CDR2 YSYEKL. V was clipped by 1 base and J by 7 bases; unmatched bases: 10. The CDR3 extends over 17 amino acids. This CDR3 reads CASSQVSRDRGGNEQFF. DNA of the CDR3: TGCGCCAGCAGCCAAGTGAGCCGGGACAGGGGAGGGAATGAGCAGTTCTTC.

V is TRBV6-5 and J is TRBJ1-2; D gene uncertain. The ends were cut back, 5 bases at V and 7 bases at J, with 17 bases in the middle. CDR3 length: 14 residues. Germline-derived CDR1 and CDR2 are MNHEY and SVGAGI. Here the CDR3 reads CASSEDGTAAGYTF. The CDR3 DNA follows: TGTGCCAGCAGTGAAGACGGTACAGCCGCTGGCTACACCTTC.

V and J are TRBV6-4 and TRBJ2-3, with a weak D call TRBD2 (5 bases). Germline V CDR1 and CDR2: MRHNA, SNTAGT. This CDR3 has 14 amino acids. Trimming removed 3 bases at V and 6 bases at J, with 13 bases between. The CDR3 nucleotides read TGTGCCAGCAGTGATTTTGGACTGGCGGATACGCAGTATTTT. Protein: CASSDFGLADTQYF.

This clone has more than one count but fewer than ten. The chain joins TRBV11-2 to TRBJ2-7; 8 bases align to TRBD2. The CDR3 extends over 17 amino acids. V lost 1 base, J lost 6 bases, and 14 bases stayed unmatched. Germline assignment: CDR1 SGHAT and CDR2 FQNNGV. In nucleotides, the CDR3 is TGTGCCAGCAGCTTAGGTGGATTGGGGACTAGGATGTTCGAGCAGTACTTC. Protein sequence: CASSLGGLGTRMFEQYF. Combining the CDR3 with reference TRBV11-2 and TRBJ2-7 gives the whole variable domain EAGVAQSPRYKIIEKRQSVAFWCNPISGHATLYWYQQILGQGPKLLIQFQNNGVVDDSQLPKDRFSAERLKGVDSTLKIQPAKLEDSAVYLCASSLGGLGTRMFEQYFGPGTRLTVT.

This clone was counted between two and nine times. CDR3 loop: CASSYVSGRLFF. CDR3 bases: TGTGCCAGCAGTTACGTGAGCGGACGCCTGTTTTTT. This chain uses TRBV6-6 with TRBJ1-4; D uncertain. Germline-derived CDR1 and CDR2 are MNHNY and SVGAGI (reference sequence). V lost 2 bases and J 14 bases, leaving 12 bases between the germline ends. The CDR3 has 12 residues.

This clone was seen just once. The chain joins TRBV15 to TRBJ2-2; D remains unclear. V was trimmed by 1 base and J by 6 bases, leaving 15 bases between them. The CDR3 loop spans 16 amino acids. Germline values: CDR1 LNHNV, CDR2 YYDKDF (reference sequence). CDR3 residues: CATSRGPSNAAGELFF. CDR3 coding DNA: TGTGCCACCAGCAGAGGACCGAGTAACGCCGCCGGGGAGCTGTTTTTT.

This clone showed up just a few times. This rearrangement joins TRBV11-2 to TRBJ2-1; TRBD2 matches at 7 bases. This CDR3 has 19 residues. CDR1 is SGHAT and CDR2 is FQNNGV in the germline V gene. J was trimmed by 2 bases and V by 0 bases; bases with no gene match: 13. The CDR3, as DNA: TGTGCCAGCAGCTTAGACGGAGTGGGCGGGAGAGGGGCCTACAATGAGCAGTTCTTC. Protein sequence: CASSLDGVGGRGAYNEQFF.

By its share, this clone is medium-sized. J is TRBJ2-7 and V is TRBV2; a weak D match, TRBD2 (5 bases). This CDR3 comprises 13 residues. In germline, CDR1 is SNHLY, CDR2 FYNNEI. V was cut by 8 bases and J by 7 bases, with 18 bases left in between. CDR3 sequence reads: CASEPGWPGEQYF. The CDR3, as DNA: TGTGCCAGCGAGCCGGGGTGGCCCGGGGAGCAGTACTTC.

This clone was found once. The CDR3 DNA is TGTGCCAGCAGCCCCGGGGGGGGAGGGTATGACACTGAAGCTTTCTTT. Encoded protein: CASSPGGGGYDTEAFF. J is TRBJ1-1 and V is TRBV7-8, with a possible D match to TRBD1 (5 bases). Between the trimmed V and J ends, which lost 5 bases and 3 bases, there was a span of 19 bases. From germline, CDR1 is SGHVS and CDR2 FQNEAQ. The length of the CDR3 is 16 residues.